Sequencing of this T cell receptor beta chain was carried out in a study of control samples from healthy donors and cancer patients (dated by TCRdb to the early 2020s). As concerns this clone: Its recognized antigen is unknown. Base quality data are lacking; no much larger clone is found one base away.

V lost 6 bases and J lost 0 bases, and the count of bases not matched to a germline gene is 4. CDR1 is given as SNHLY and CDR2 as FYNNEI, both from the germline V gene. From its cysteine to its phenylalanine, the CDR3 spans 15 amino acids. The read is trimmed to its CDR3 DNA, 45 bases read in frame from base 1. The library was obtained by the immunoSEQ multiplex PCR assay. TCRdb provides this immuneACCESS table in a form limited to in-frame rearrangements. Some clones are lacking; in checked studies, under half of them reflect an unresolved V gene, and why the rest are absent is not known. Within this sample are about 120,000 clones, with 80% to 95% of them counted one time only. Around 5.4% of the sample is in the top ten clones.

Sequencing was performed on blood. The receptor was derived from a young man in good health. The V gene is TRBV2 and the J gene is TRBJ1-2, with 10 central nucleotides matching TRBD1. The nucleotide sequence is given as TGTGCCAGCAGAGCGGACAGGGGGTCTAACTATGGCTACACCTTC. Its amino acids are CASRADRGSNYGYTF.